This T cell receptor (beta chain) was retrieved from a study of spatial heterogeneity in lung cancer. TCRdb fed the 5' RACE reads into MiXCR, producing one record per CDR3 protein. The data hold about 85,000 distinct CDR3 sequences, with approximately 20% observed a single time. Findings of the study overall: Among blood samples, ubiquitous expanded tumor TCRs appeared more at resection than at follow-up.

Time point given: sample taken at primary tumor resection. Unsorted samples of tumor, nontumor lung or frozen PBMC had their whole RNA sequenced. About this clonotype: Its antigen is currently unknown.

Sample: PBMCs, taken at surgery. This clonotype was sampled from a male donor with early-stage non-small cell lung cancer.

The CDR3: CASSSETSGGETQYF. The DNA of the CDR3 is TGTGCCAGCAGCTCAGAGACTAGCGGGGGTGAGACCCAGTACTTC. The V gene is TRBV7-8, the J gene TRBJ2-5; the match to TRBD2 covers 12 bases. The germline gives CDR1 SGHVS, CDR2 FQNEAQ. J lost 5 bases, V lost 4 bases, and 5 bases had no gene match. The CDR3 totals 15 residues.